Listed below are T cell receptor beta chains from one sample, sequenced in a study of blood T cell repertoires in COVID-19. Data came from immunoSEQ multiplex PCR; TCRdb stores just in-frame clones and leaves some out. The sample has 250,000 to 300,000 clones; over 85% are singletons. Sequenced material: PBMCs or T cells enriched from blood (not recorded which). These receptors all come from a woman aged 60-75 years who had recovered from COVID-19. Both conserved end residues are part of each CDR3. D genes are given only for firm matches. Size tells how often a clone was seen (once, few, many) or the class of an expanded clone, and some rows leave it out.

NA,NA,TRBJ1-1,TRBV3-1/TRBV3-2,CASSHRTENTEAFF,TGTGCCAGCAGCCATCGGACAGAGAACACTGAAGCTTTCTTT
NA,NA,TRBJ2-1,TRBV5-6,CASSLDRTDAYNEQFF,TGTGCCAGCAGCTTGGATAGGACTGATGCCTACAATGAGCAGTTCTTC
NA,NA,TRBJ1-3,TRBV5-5,CASSLFTGTGNTIYF,TGTGCCAGCAGCTTGTTTACAGGGACTGGAAACACCATATATTTT
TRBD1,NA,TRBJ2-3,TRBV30,CAWSVQGVTDTQYF,TGTGCCTGGAGTGTACAGGGGGTAACAGATACGCAGTATTTT
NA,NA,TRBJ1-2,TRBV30,CAWSPSGVGTF,TGTGCCTGGAGTCCCTCGGGGGTTGGTACCTTC
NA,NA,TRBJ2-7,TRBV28,CASSFRVYEQYF,TGTGCCAGCAGTTTCAGGGTTTACGAGCAGTACTTC
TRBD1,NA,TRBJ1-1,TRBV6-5,CASGKGQTNTEAFF,TGTGCCAGCGGTAAGGGACAGACGAACACTGAAGCTTTCTTT
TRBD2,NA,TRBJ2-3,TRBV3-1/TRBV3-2,CASSQDPSPSGITDTQYF,TGTGCCAGCAGCCAAGATCCCTCCCCTAGCGGAATCACAGATACGCAGTATTTT
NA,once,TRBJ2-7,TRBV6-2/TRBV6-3,CASSYSSVRQGGRDEQYF,TGTGCCAGCAGTTACTCGAGTGTGCGGCAGGGAGGAAGGGACGAGCAGTACTTC
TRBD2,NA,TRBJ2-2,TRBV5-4,CASSLGLAGSGELFF,TGTGCCAGCAGCCTAGGACTAGCGGGAAGCGGGGAGCTGTTTTTT
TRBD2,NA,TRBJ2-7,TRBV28,CASSLPGLALNEQYF,TGTGCCAGCAGTTTACCGGGACTAGCACTTAACGAGCAGTACTTC
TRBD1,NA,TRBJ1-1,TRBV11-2,CASSQGTGKDTEAFF,TGTGCCAGCAGCCAAGGGACAGGGAAAGACACTGAAGCTTTCTTT
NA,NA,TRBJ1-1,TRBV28,CASSFQVGSTEAFF,TGTGCCAGCAGTTTCCAGGTAGGAAGCACTGAAGCTTTCTTT
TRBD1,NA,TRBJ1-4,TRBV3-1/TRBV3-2,CASSQPGTGVREKLFF,TGTGCCAGCAGCCAGCCCGGGACAGGGGTGCGGGAAAAACTGTTTTTT
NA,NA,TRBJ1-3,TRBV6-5,CASTIARGGNTIYF,TGTGCCAGCACTATCGCCCGGGGTGGAAACACCATATATTTT
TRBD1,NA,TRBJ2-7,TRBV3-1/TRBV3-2,CASSRTGTGSEQYF,TGTGCCAGCAGCCGTACTGGGACAGGGAGCGAGCAGTACTTC
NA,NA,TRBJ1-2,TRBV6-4,CASTQGPNYGYTF,TGTGCCAGCACCCAGGGTCCTAACTATGGCTACACCTTC
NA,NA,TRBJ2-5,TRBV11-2,CASSFSPDSMYQETQYF,TGTGCCAGCAGCTTTTCTCCGGACAGTATGTACCAAGAGACCCAGTACTTC
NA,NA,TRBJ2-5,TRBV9,CASSPPAGTPGETQYF,TGTGCCAGCAGCCCACCCGCGGGAACTCCTGGGGAGACCCAGTACTTC
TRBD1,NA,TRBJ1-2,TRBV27,CASSGGQGAFIDGYTF,TGTGCCAGCAGCGGAGGACAGGGGGCGTTCATTGATGGCTACACCTTC
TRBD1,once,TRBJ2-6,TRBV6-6,CASGPQGVAGANVLTF,TGTGCCAGCGGACCACAGGGGGTAGCTGGGGCCAACGTCCTGACTTTC
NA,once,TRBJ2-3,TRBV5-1,CASSPAGTDTQYF,TGCGCCAGCAGCCCGGCGGGGACAGATACGCAGTATTTT
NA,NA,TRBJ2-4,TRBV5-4,CASSLGRDGNIQYF,TGTGCCAGCAGCTTAGGACGGGATGGAAACATTCAGTACTTC
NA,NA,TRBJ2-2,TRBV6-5,CASRKQTTGELFF,TGTGCCAGCAGAAAACAGACCACCGGGGAGCTGTTTTTT
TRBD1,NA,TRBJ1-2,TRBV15,CATSKGGQGDGYTF,TGTGCCACCAGCAAGGGGGGACAGGGGGATGGCTACACCTTC
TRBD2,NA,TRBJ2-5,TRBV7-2,CASSLARLAAETQYF,TGTGCCAGCAGCTTAGCCCGACTAGCCGCCGAGACCCAGTACTTC
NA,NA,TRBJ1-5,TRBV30,CAWSGGGRMPQHF,TGTGCCTGGAGTGGGGGGGGCCGTATGCCCCAGCATTTT
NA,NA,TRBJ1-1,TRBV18,CASSPVATEAFF,TGTGCCAGCTCACCCGTGGCCACTGAAGCTTTCTTT
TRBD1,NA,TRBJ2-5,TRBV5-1,CASSFDRGQETQYF,TGCGCCAGCAGCTTCGACAGGGGCCAAGAGACCCAGTACTTC
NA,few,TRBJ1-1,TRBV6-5,CASSYSAGKAFF,TGTGCCAGCAGTTACTCGGCAGGAAAAGCTTTCTTT
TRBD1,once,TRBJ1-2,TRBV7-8,CASSPGTGGVYGYTF,TGTGCCAGCAGCCCAGGGACAGGGGGCGTATATGGCTACACCTTC
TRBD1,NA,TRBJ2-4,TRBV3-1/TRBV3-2,CASSYGQDQYF,TGTGCCAGCAGCTACGGACAGGATCAGTACTTC
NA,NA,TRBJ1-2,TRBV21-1,CASSKGRRTFYGYTF,TGTGCCAGCAGCAAAGGTAGGAGAACCTTCTATGGCTACACCTTC
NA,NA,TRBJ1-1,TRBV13,CASSWPSGGDTEAFF,TGTGCCAGCAGCTGGCCTAGTGGGGGGGACACTGAAGCTTTCTTT
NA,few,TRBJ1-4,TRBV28,CASSFPGVSEKLFF,TGTGCCAGCAGTTTTCCAGGGGTTAGCGAAAAACTGTTTTTT
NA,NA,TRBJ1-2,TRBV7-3,CASSLLSNYGYTF,TGTGCCAGCAGCTTACTTTCTAACTATGGCTACACCTTC
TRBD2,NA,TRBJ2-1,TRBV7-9,CASSESGGYYNEQFF,TGTGCCAGCAGCGAGAGCGGGGGGTACTACAATGAGCAGTTCTTC
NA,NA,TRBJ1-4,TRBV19,CASSRQVMVVANEKLFF,TGTGCCAGTAGTAGGCAGGTCATGGTTGTAGCTAATGAAAAACTGTTTTTT
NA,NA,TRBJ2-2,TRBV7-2,CASSSWRGQGELFF,TGTGCCAGCAGCAGCTGGCGCGGGCAAGGGGAGCTGTTTTTT
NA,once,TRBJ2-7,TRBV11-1,CASSLSLGLNYEQYF,TGTGCCAGCAGCTTATCGCTAGGATTGAACTACGAGCAGTACTTC
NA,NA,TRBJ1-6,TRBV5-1,CASSLDQMSPLHF,TGCGCCAGCAGCTTGGATCAAATGTCACCCCTCCACTTT
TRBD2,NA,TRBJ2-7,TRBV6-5,CATRTSGTDEQYF,TGTGCCACAAGGACTAGCGGGACAGACGAGCAGTACTTC
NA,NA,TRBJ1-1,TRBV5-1,CASSLVGGMNTEAFF,TGCGCCAGCAGCTTGGTCGGCGGCATGAACACTGAAGCTTTCTTT
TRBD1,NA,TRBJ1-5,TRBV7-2,CASSPRTGASNQPQHF,TGTGCCAGCAGCCCACGGACAGGGGCTAGCAATCAGCCCCAGCATTTT
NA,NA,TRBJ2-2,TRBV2,CASSTGTGELFF,TGTGCCAGCAGTACCGGGACCGGGGAGCTGTTTTTT
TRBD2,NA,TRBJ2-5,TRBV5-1,CASSSGPTSGKETQYF,TGCGCCAGCAGCTCGGGCCCCACTAGCGGGAAAGAGACCCAGTACTTC
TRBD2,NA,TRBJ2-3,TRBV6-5,CASGWREGTDTQYF,TGTGCCAGCGGGTGGCGGGAGGGCACAGATACGCAGTATTTT
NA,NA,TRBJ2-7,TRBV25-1,CASSRGGPQPYEQYF,TGTGCCAGCAGCCGGGGAGGACCGCAGCCCTACGAGCAGTACTTC
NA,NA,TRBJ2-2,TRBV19,CASSVGLRTGELFF,TGTGCCAGTAGTGTGGGACTTCGAACCGGGGAGCTGTTTTTT
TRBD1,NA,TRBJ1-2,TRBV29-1,CSVPGQGRSYGYTF,TGCAGCGTTCCCGGACAGGGAAGGAGCTATGGCTACACCTTC